These 8 T cell receptor beta chains were sequenced from one sample in a study of T cells after yellow fever vaccination. TCRdb passed the 5' RACE reads through MiXCR, listing each CDR3 protein once. The sample includes around 500,000 distinct CDR3 sequences, around a fifth of them seen just once. The material was PBMCs, obtained approximately 22 days after the first yellow fever vaccination. Source of these receptors: a man aged 18 to 29 who received the YFV17D yellow fever vaccine.

The gene calls are TRBV11-2 and TRBJ1-4, with D maybe TRBD1 (5 bases). This CDR3 is built from 17 residues. Germline V lookup: CDR1 SGHAT, CDR2 FQNNGV. Trimming took off 2 bases at V and 8 bases at J, with 21 bases between the two ends. CDR3 in amino acids: CASSLRDEGAEREKLFF. CDR3 bases: TGTGCCAGCAGCTTAAGAGACGAAGGGGCAGAAAGGGAAAAACTGTTTTTT.

This clonotype was counted between two and nine times. This chain uses TRBV10-3 with TRBJ2-1; possible D gene TRBD1, 5 bases. Trimming stripped 0 bases from V and 8 bases from J, with 17 bases between. The CDR3 is 16 amino acids. In germline, CDR1 is ENHRY, CDR2 SYGVKD. CDR3 nucleotide sequence: TGTGCCATCAGTGAGTCCAGGGTTGCACTCTTACATGAGCAGTTCTTC. Translation: CAISESRVALLHEQFF.

This clonotype was seen only a few times. The V gene is TRBV5-6, the J gene TRBJ2-3; 10 nucleotides agree with TRBD2. The V gene's germline CDR1 is SGHDT and CDR2 YYEEEE. This CDR3 has 14 amino acids. Trimming at V came to 2 bases and at J to 7 bases, leaving 4 bases not matched to a gene. In nucleotides, the CDR3 is TGTGCCAGCAGCTTTGGGACTAGCGTGCATACGCAGTATTTT. The encoded protein is CASSFGTSVHTQYF. The whole variable domain, filled in from reference TRBV5-6 and TRBJ2-3, reads DAGVTQSPTHLIKTRGQQVTLRCSPKSGHDTVSWYQQALGQGPQFIFQYYEEEERQRGNFPDRFSGHQFPNYSSELNVNALLLGDSALYLCASSFGTSVHTQYFGPGTRLTVL.

There are a few counts of this clonotype. The V call is TRBV18, the J call TRBJ2-7; the D gene is possibly TRBD2 (5 bases). V shed 4 bases and J shed 1 base, with 8 bases lying between them. This CDR3 spans 13 amino acids. In germline, CDR1 is KGHSH, CDR2 LQKENI. CDR3 DNA sequence: TGTGCCAGCTCACAGCGGCGGTCCTACGAGCAGTACGTC. This codes for CASSQRRSYEQYV.

In this sample, this clonotype turned up a few times. The V and J genes are TRBV24-1 and TRBJ1-4; D ambiguous. Trimming stripped 7 bases from V and 5 bases from J, with 10 bases between. Germline V gives CDR1 KGHDR, CDR2 SFDVKD. CDR3 length: 13 amino acids. CDR3 nucleotide sequence: TGTGCCACCAGGACCGAGAGAAATGAAAAACTGTTTTTT. Its translation is CATRTERNEKLFF.

This chain connects TRBV12-3 or TRBV12-4 to TRBJ2-7; D is possibly TRBD1 (6 bases). Trimming pared 4 bases from V and 8 bases from J, leaving 15 bases between. CDR3 length equals 13 residues. The CDR3 region has the DNA TGTGCCAGCAGTTCGCCAGGGGTTGGAAAGCAGTACGTC. Amino acid sequence: CASSSPGVGKQYV.

This chain links TRBV3-1 with TRBJ2-1; D perhaps matches TRBD2 (7 bases). Germline lookup yields CDR1 LGHDT and CDR2 YNNKEL (reference sequence). The V end was cut by 4 bases, the J end by 6 bases, with 13 bases between. CDR3 length: 14 amino acids. The CDR3 here is CASSRLGGRNEQFF. The CDR3 DNA reads as TGTGCCAGCAGCCGATTGGGGGGGCGCAATGAGCAGTTCTTC.

The gene calls are TRBV7-6 and TRBJ2-5, with D perhaps assigned TRBD1 or TRBD2 (5 bases each). V lost 5 bases to trimming and J lost 2 bases, with 21 bases between them. The CDR3 runs 17 residues. CDR1 and CDR2 from the germline V gene are SGHVS and FNYEAQ. This CDR3 is CASSHPDGAEVQETQYF. The CDR3 DNA is TGTGCCAGCAGCCATCCGGACGGGGCCGAAGTACAAGAGACCCAGTACTTC.